A single sample gave rise to the 19 T cell receptor beta chains below, sequenced in a study of T cell clusters in autoimmune cytopenias. About 37,500 genome equivalents of blood DNA were amplified for TRB. Multiplex touch-down PCR amplified TRB using TRB-A and TRB-B pools in one tube. TCRdb reprocessed the multiplex PCR reads and stores each CDR3 protein as one record, lacking DNA. The sample table includes 6,000 to 9,000 distinct CDR3 sequences. Material for sequencing was peripheral blood. The receptors were sampled from a human donor with an autoimmune cytopenia or autoimmune hepatitis (not recorded which).

The CDR3 loop reads CASRTTGTAYEQYF. The chain has TRBV5-4 and TRBJ2-7; TCRdb indicates TRBD1, and absent DNA this call remains unverified. Germline V lookup: CDR1 SGHNT, CDR2 YYREEE (reference sequence). The CDR3 covers 14 residues. The whole variable domain, remainder taken from reference TRBV5-4 and TRBJ2-7, is ETGVTQSPTHLIKTRGQQVTLRCSSQSGHNTVSWYQQALGQGPQFIFQYYREEENGRGNFPPRFSGLQFPNYSSELNVNALELDDSALYLCASRTTGTAYEQYFGPGTRLTVT.

V gene TRBV12-3 or TRBV12-4 combines with J gene TRBJ1-2; the TCRdb call, TRBD1, lacks DNA for checking. CDR3 length equals 14 residues. This chain's CDR3 is CASSWGRANYGYTF.

J is TRBJ2-1 and V is TRBV7-2; the TCRdb D gene call, TRBD1, has no DNA to confirm it. Germline assignment: CDR1 SGHTA and CDR2 FQGNSA. The CDR3 runs 15 residues. CDR3 residues: CASSLAGGPSNEQFF.

This chain connects TRBV18 to TRBJ2-4. Germline assignment: CDR1 KGHSH and CDR2 LQKENI. The CDR3 has 14 amino acids. CDR3 sequence reads: CASSPQRVENIQYF.

The chain employs TRBV6-1 and TRBJ2-3; TCRdb's D call, TRBD1, is unchecked because there is no DNA. Per germline, CDR1 MNHNS and CDR2 SASEGT. This CDR3 region has 12 residues. The CDR3 here is CASRPQGNTQYF.

This chain joins TRBV6-2 or TRBV6-3 and TRBJ1-2; TCRdb picks TRBD1, but there is no DNA to check that call. The CDR3 has 19 amino acids. Germline V lookup: CDR1 MNHEY, CDR2 SVGEGT. The CDR3 loop reads CASSYPSGTGTYSLYGYTF.

The CDR3 is CASSRGGQEAFF. The chain uses TRBV27 and TRBJ1-1; lacking DNA, the TRBD1 call made by TCRdb goes unchecked. There are 12 residues in the CDR3. The V gene's germline CDR1 is MNHEY and CDR2 SMNVEV (reference sequence).

CDR3 sequence reads: CASKRDSNQPQHF. The J gene is TRBJ1-5, the V gene TRBV6-5. The germline CDR1 and CDR2 sequences are MNHEY and SVGAGI. This CDR3 contains 13 residues.

V gene TRBV5-6 combines with J gene TRBJ1-6. The CDR3 has 17 residues. The germline gives CDR1 SGHDT, CDR2 YYEEEE. CDR3: CASSLDRASSYNSPLHF.

Measured by frequency, this clonotype is medium-sized. This chain links TRBV29-1 with TRBJ2-7; lacking DNA, the TRBD1 call made by TCRdb goes unchecked. Germline-derived CDR1 and CDR2 are SQVTM and ANQGSEA. This CDR3 has 15 amino acids. The CDR3 sequence: CSVPTGRVGSYEQYF.

The rearrangement joins TRBV19 to TRBJ1-5. CDR1 is LNHDA and CDR2 is SQIVND in the germline V gene (reference sequence). CDR3 length: 15 residues. The CDR3 loop reads CASSISGYSNQPQHF.

This chain uses TRBV5-4 with TRBJ2-2; TCRdb gives TRBD2 as the D gene, but with no DNA this cannot be confirmed. Per germline, CDR1 SGHNT and CDR2 YYREEE (reference sequence). The CDR3 runs to 16 residues. CDR3 loop: CASSLLSGMDTGELFF.

The chain combines TRBV19 with TRBJ1-4; TCRdb gives TRBD1 as the D gene, but with no DNA this cannot be confirmed. In germline, CDR1 is LNHDA, CDR2 SQIVND (reference sequence). CDR3 length: 15 amino acids. CDR3 region: CASSSSGTAGEKLFF.

The V and J genes are TRBV19 and TRBJ2-7. The CDR3 loop spans 14 amino acids. The germline CDR1 and CDR2 sequences are LNHDA and SQIVND (reference sequence). The CDR3 spells CASSPQHPSYEQYF.

This sequence joins TRBV7-9 and TRBJ1-6; checking the TCRdb D call of TRBD1 is not possible without DNA. The length of the CDR3 is 15 residues. Germline assignment: CDR1 SEHNR and CDR2 FQNEAQ (reference sequence). The CDR3 reads CASSTLSQASPPLHF. Filled out from reference TRBV7-9 and TRBJ1-6, the complete variable domain reads DTGVSQNPRHKITKRGQNVTFRCDPISEHNRLYWYRQTLGQGPEFLTYFQNEAQLEKSRLLSDRFSAERPKGSFSTLEIQRTEQGDSAMYLCASSTLSQASPPLHFGNGTRLTVT.

The chain carries TRBV6-5 and TRBJ1-4; TCRdb calls TRBD1, which cannot be checked without DNA. CDR1 MNHEY and CDR2 SVGAGI come from the germline V gene. CDR3 size: 13 residues. CDR3 loop: CASSRGASEKLFF.

This clonotype ranks as medium-sized in terms of frequency. The chain is built from TRBV29-1 and TRBJ2-7; without DNA, the TCRdb call of TRBD2 cannot be checked. Germline V gives CDR1 SQVTM, CDR2 ANQGSEA. The CDR3 sequence is 14 residues long. This CDR3 is CSVVSSGRAYEQYF.

The genes are TRBV12-3 or TRBV12-4 and TRBJ1-6; TCRdb designates TRBD1, a call that cannot be tested without DNA. This CDR3 region has 14 residues. The CDR3: CASSRTGAGAPLHF.

The V call is TRBV4-1, the J call TRBJ2-1; the D call of TRBD2 rests on TCRdb alone, since no DNA is present to check it. The length of the CDR3 is 15 residues. Per germline, CDR1 MGHRA and CDR2 YSYEKL. CDR3: CASSQDPLAGYSQFF.